A single sample gave rise to the 26 T cell receptor beta chains below, sequenced in a study of OX40 agonist ivuxolimab in advanced cancers. Measured with immunoSEQ multiplex PCR; TCRdb has only the in-frame clones, and not every one. The repertoire holds 30,000 to 40,000 clones, with 88% as singletons. Source: CD4+ or CD8+ T cells sorted from blood, taken in a trial of the OX40 agonist ivuxolimab. Receptors were obtained from an adult with an advanced solid tumor such as melanoma, head and neck, liver or kidney cancer.

The J gene is TRBJ2-4, the V gene TRBV9, with 7 bases lining up with TRBD1. V shed 3 bases and J 7 bases; nucleotides not matched to a gene: 10. From germline, CDR1 is SGDLS and CDR2 YYNGEE. This CDR3 spans 15 amino acids. CDR3 in DNA: TGTGCCAGCAGCGAAGGGGGACAGCCTCAGAACATTCAGTACTTC. This encodes CASSEGGQPQNIQYF.

This clone showed up just once. The chain has TRBV4-1 and TRBJ2-7; maybe TRBD1 (6 bases). Trimming shortened V by 0 bases and J by 5 bases, and 14 bases separated the two germline ends. The CDR3 is 15 residues long. Germline V gene lookup returns CDR1 MGHRA and CDR2 YSYEKL. The CDR3 region has the DNA TGCGCCAGCAGCCAAGAGTGGAACAGGGTGGACGAGCAGTACTTC. The encoded protein is CASSQEWNRVDEQYF.

This clone was counted a single time. The chain has TRBV7-6 and TRBJ2-7; 10 nucleotides match TRBD1. The CDR3 totals 15 residues. Per germline, CDR1 SGHVS and CDR2 FNYEAQ. V was clipped by 5 bases and J by 4 bases; unmatched bases: 8. The CDR3 nucleotides read TGTGCCAGCAGCCCCGAGGGGACAGGGGTATACGAGCAGTACTTC. Translated: CASSPEGTGVYEQYF.

The chain joins TRBV5-6 to TRBJ2-6, with D perhaps TRBD1 (6 bases). Trimming took off 0 bases at V and 1 base at J, with 11 bases between the two ends. The CDR3 extends over 17 amino acids. From germline, CDR1 is SGHDT and CDR2 YYEEEE. The CDR3 reads CASSLDRAESGANVLTF. The CDR3 DNA reads TGTGCCAGCAGCTTGGACAGGGCCGAGTCTGGGGCCAACGTCCTGACTTTC.

V and J are TRBV19 and TRBJ2-7; TRBD2 matches at 11 bases. This CDR3 spans 16 amino acids. V was clipped by 8 bases and J by 6 bases; unmatched bases: 15. Germline loops: CDR1 LNHDA, CDR2 SQIVND (reference sequence). The chain's CDR3 is CASEQPGVAGGCEQYF. In DNA, the CDR3 is TGTGCCAGTGAACAACCGGGCGTAGCGGGAGGGTGCGAGCAGTACTTC.

V is TRBV10-3 and J is TRBJ2-3; perhaps D is TRBD1 or TRBD2 (7 bases each). V was pared by 10 bases and J by 4 bases, with 15 bases between. Germline CDR1 reads ENHRY; CDR2 reads SYGVKD. CDR3 size: 13 residues. CDR3: CATRGGPADTQYF. Written as DNA, the CDR3 is TGTGCCACCAGGGGGGGGCCAGCAGATACGCAGTATTTT.

This clone was seen only once. The V and J genes are TRBV6-5 and TRBJ2-7, with D perhaps TRBD1 (6 bases). The germline V gene encodes CDR1 MNHEY and CDR2 SVGAGI. Trimming left V 5 bases short and J 7 bases short, with 18 bases between. This CDR3 has 14 residues. Here the CDR3 DNA reads TGTGCCAGCAGTCCCAGGGGTCACCCTGGGGAGCAGTACTTC. It encodes CASSPRGHPGEQYF.

CDR3 nucleotide sequence: TGTGCCACCAGCAGAGGGGCAGCTCAAGAGACCCAGTACTTC. Translation gives CATSRGAAQETQYF. The chain links TRBV15 to TRBJ2-5, with D hard to call. Trimming removed 1 base from V and 2 bases from J, with 8 bases in between. In germline, CDR1 is LNHNV, CDR2 YYDKDF (reference sequence). This CDR3 is built from 14 residues.

This clone occurred a few times. Relative to the germline gene, one junction end is altered; a read error may explain this. Other DNA sequences within the sample encode an identical CDR3. The CDR3 loop reads CASSYSGGSNQPQHF. In DNA form, the CDR3 reads TGTGCCAGCAGTTACTCGGGGGGGTCCAATCAGCCCCAGCATTTT. The rearrangement uses TRBV6-4 and TRBJ1-5, with D tentatively TRBD1 (5 bases). Germline-derived CDR1 and CDR2 are MRHNA and SNTAGT. This CDR3 is 15 amino acids long.

As to this clone: At one boundary the junction diverges from the germline segment, which might be a read error. The chain joins TRBV7-7 to TRBJ2-5, with D possibly being TRBD1 or TRBD2 (6 bases each). Germline values: CDR1 SSHAT, CDR2 FNYEAQ (reference sequence). The CDR3 spans 13 residues. The CDR3 spells CASSTGAIETQYF. The CDR3 DNA reads as TGTGCTAGCAGCACGGGGGCAATAGAGACCCAGTACTTC.

The J gene is TRBJ2-7, the V gene TRBV7-8, with D unclear. V lost 4 bases and J 3 bases, leaving 7 bases between the germline ends. Germline V lookup: CDR1 SGHVS, CDR2 FQNEAQ. The CDR3 spans 12 residues. The CDR3 loop reads CASSSLYYEQYF. In DNA form, the CDR3 reads TGTGCCAGCAGCTCCCTCTACTACGAGCAGTACTTC.

This sequence joins TRBV10-3 and TRBJ1-4; 7 bases are a match to TRBD1. The CDR3 totals 15 residues. Germline V gene data show CDR1 as ENHRY and CDR2 as SYGVKD. After removal of 3 bases from V and 7 bases from J, the junction contained 8 bases not matched to a gene. The CDR3 DNA follows: TGTGCCATCAGTGAAACAGGGGTGGCGGGTGAAAAACTGTTTTTT. Protein sequence: CAISETGVAGEKLFF.

In its sample, this clone was seen once. V and J are TRBV7-9 and TRBJ2-5, with a weak D call TRBD2 (6 bases). The CDR3 loop spans 16 amino acids. With 5 bases removed from V and 3 bases from J, the gap between germline ends came to 19 bases. Germline CDR1 and CDR2: SEHNR and FQNEAQ (reference sequence). CDR3 residues: CASSPTSGPWKETQYF. Written as DNA, the CDR3 is TGTGCCAGCAGCCCTACGAGCGGGCCTTGGAAAGAGACCCAGTACTTC. The full variable domain, rest sourced from reference TRBV7-9 and TRBJ2-5, is DTGVSQNPRHKITKRGQNVTFRCDPISEHNRLYWYRQTLGQGPEFLTYFQNEAQLEKSRLLSDRFSAERPKGSFSTLEIQRTEQGDSAMYLCASSPTSGPWKETQYFGPGTRLLVL.

The CDR3 is CATSRDQGSVNEKLFF. The DNA for the CDR3 is TGTGCCACCAGCAGAGATCAAGGCAGTGTAAATGAAAAACTGTTTTTT. V is TRBV15 and J is TRBJ1-4; D gene uncertain. The CDR3 is 16 amino acids. The V end lost 0 bases, the J end lost 5 bases, and 13 bases lay between the germline ends. Looked up from germline, CDR1 is LNHNV and CDR2 is YYDKDF (reference sequence).

The chain uses TRBV27 and TRBJ2-1; D is ambiguous. Trimming stripped 7 bases from V and 7 bases from J, with 8 bases between. The CDR3 covers 11 residues. Germline lookup yields CDR1 MNHEY and CDR2 SMNVEV (reference sequence). CDR3: CASTHRNEQFF. CDR3 sequence (DNA): TGTGCCAGCACCCATCGGAATGAGCAGTTCTTC.

The rearrangement uses TRBV27 and TRBJ1-1; the D is unclear. This CDR3 comprises 11 residues. V was clipped by 10 bases and J by 4 bases, with 10 bases between them. Per the germline V gene, CDR1 is MNHEY and CDR2 is SMNVEV (reference sequence). The CDR3 coding sequence is TGTGCCACCCATGACGGCACTGAAGCTTTCTTT. This translates into CATHDGTEAFF.

The chain is built from TRBV6-5 and TRBJ2-1; perhaps TRBD2 as D (5 bases). Trimming shortened V by 2 bases and J by 9 bases, and 11 bases separated the two germline ends. This CDR3 region has 13 residues. Germline V CDR1 and CDR2: MNHEY, SVGAGI. The CDR3 reads CASSYGTRSEQFF. CDR3 DNA: TGTGCCAGCAGTTACGGAACTAGAAGTGAGCAGTTCTTC.

A note on this clone: At one end, the junction sequence differs from germline, possibly due to a read error. J is TRBJ2-3 and V is TRBV4-1; TRBD2 aligns across 12 bases. This CDR3 spans 16 amino acids. Germline CDR1 and CDR2: MGHRA and YSYEKL. The DNA of the CDR3 is TGCGCCGGCAGCCCGAGACTAGCGGGGGTGGGATTGTCGCAGTATTTT. Its protein product is CAGSPRLAGVGLSQYF.

This clone is a singleton in its sample. This sequence joins TRBV7-2 and TRBJ2-7; D unclear. Germline V gene lookup returns CDR1 SGHTA and CDR2 FQGNSA. CDR3 length equals 13 residues. Trimming removed 6 bases from V and 7 bases from J, with 16 bases in between. CDR3 sequence reads: CASSPNQDFEQYF. The CDR3 DNA follows: TGTGCCAGCAGTCCAAACCAGGATTTTGAGCAGTACTTC. The variable domain in full, with the rest retrieved from reference TRBV7-2 and TRBJ2-7, is GAGVSQSPSNKVTEKGKDVELRCDPISGHTALYWYRQSLGQGLEFLIYFQGNSAPDKSGLPSDRFSAERTGGSVSTLTIQRTQQEDSAVYLCASSPNQDFEQYFGPGTRLTVT.

The J gene is TRBJ1-1, the V gene TRBV27, with D perhaps matching TRBD1 (6 bases). Germline V gene sequence: CDR1 MNHEY, CDR2 SMNVEV (reference sequence). V lost 7 bases and J 4 bases, leaving 16 bases between the germline ends. The CDR3 extends over 14 amino acids. CDR3 loop: CASTPGVKGTEAFF. For the CDR3, the DNA is TGTGCCAGCACCCCAGGGGTAAAGGGCACTGAAGCTTTCTTT.

This clone was detected once. The chain is built from TRBV4-2 and TRBJ2-2, with 11 bases aligning to TRBD2. This CDR3 contains 17 residues. Unmatched junction bases numbered 7, after V lost 0 bases and J lost 7 bases. Germline CDR1 and CDR2: LGHNA and YNFKEQ. CDR3 DNA sequence: TGTGCCAGCAGCCAAGAGGTAGCGGGGGGGCAGAACGGGGAGCTGTTTTTT. Translated, it gives CASSQEVAGGQNGELFF.

The chain is built from TRBV14 and TRBJ2-3, with D tentatively TRBD1 (5 bases). V lost 2 bases and J 6 bases, leaving 12 bases between the germline ends. The V gene's germline CDR1 is SGHDN and CDR2 FVKESK. The CDR3 has 14 amino acids. CDR3 DNA: TGTGCCAGCAGCCAAAACCTCAGGGCTGATACGCAGTATTTT. Amino acids: CASSQNLRADTQYF.

CDR3 in amino acids: CASSIRDAASYEQYF. The DNA of the CDR3 is TGTGCCAGTAGTATTCGGGACGCGGCCTCCTACGAGCAGTACTTC. The chain combines TRBV19 with TRBJ2-7, with D perhaps matching TRBD1 or TRBD2 (5 bases each). This CDR3 has 15 amino acids. Germline loops: CDR1 LNHDA, CDR2 SQIVND (reference sequence). Trimming stripped 3 bases from V and 0 bases from J, with 12 bases between.

CDR3 protein: CASNIGGEAFF. DNA for the CDR3: TGTGCCAGCAATATAGGTGGTGAAGCTTTCTTT. The rearrangement links TRBV6-6 to TRBJ1-1, with unresolved D. The CDR3 is 11 residues long. Trimming cost V 7 bases and J 7 bases, with 10 bases left between them. Germline assignment: CDR1 MNHNY and CDR2 SVGAGI (reference sequence).

The chain uses TRBV6-4 and TRBJ2-5; perhaps D is TRBD1 or TRBD2 (5 bases each). V was shortened by 5 bases and J by 11 bases, with 21 bases between the two germline ends. The length of the CDR3 is 14 residues. The germline V gene has CDR1 MRHNA and CDR2 SNTAGT. The chain's CDR3 is CASSTGTVLWEQYF. CDR3 bases: TGTGCCAGCAGTACCGGGACGGTGTTGTGGGAGCAGTACTTC.

The V call is TRBV12-5, the J call TRBJ2-2, with TRBD1 matching over 9 bases. The trim removed 1 base at V and 4 bases at J, leaving 4 bases unmatched. The germline gives CDR1 LGHNT, CDR2 FRNRAP. The CDR3 sequence is 16 residues long. CDR3 DNA: TGTGCTAGTGGTTTGGGGGACAGGGTGGGCACCGGGGAGCTGTTTTTT. The encoded protein is CASGLGDRVGTGELFF.